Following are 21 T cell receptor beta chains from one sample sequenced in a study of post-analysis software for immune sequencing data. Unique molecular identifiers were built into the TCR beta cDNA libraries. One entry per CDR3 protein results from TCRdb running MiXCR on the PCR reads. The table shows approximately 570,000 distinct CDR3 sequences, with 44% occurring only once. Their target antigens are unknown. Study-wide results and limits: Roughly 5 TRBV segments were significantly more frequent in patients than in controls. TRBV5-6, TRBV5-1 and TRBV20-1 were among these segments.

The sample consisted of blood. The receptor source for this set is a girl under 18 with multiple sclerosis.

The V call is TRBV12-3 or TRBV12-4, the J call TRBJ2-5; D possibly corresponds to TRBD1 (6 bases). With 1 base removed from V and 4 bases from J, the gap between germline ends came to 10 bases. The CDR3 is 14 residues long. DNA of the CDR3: TGTGCCAGCAGTTTAGTGGGGGCTACAGAGACCCAGTACTTC. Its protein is CASSLVGATETQYF.

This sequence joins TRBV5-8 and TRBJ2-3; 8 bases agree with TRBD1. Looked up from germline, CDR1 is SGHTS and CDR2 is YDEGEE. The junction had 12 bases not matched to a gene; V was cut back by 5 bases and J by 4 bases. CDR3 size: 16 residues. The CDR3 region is CASSLLRTGNPDTQYF. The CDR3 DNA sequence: TGTGCCAGCAGTCTACTTAGGACAGGGAACCCAGATACGCAGTATTTT.

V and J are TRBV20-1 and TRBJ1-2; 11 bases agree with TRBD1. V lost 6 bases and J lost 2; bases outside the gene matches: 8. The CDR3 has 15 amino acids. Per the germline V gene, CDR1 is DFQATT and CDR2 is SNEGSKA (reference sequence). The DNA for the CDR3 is TGCAGTGCGTGGACAGGGGGCACCCACAACTATGGCTACACCTTC. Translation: CSAWTGGTHNYGYTF.

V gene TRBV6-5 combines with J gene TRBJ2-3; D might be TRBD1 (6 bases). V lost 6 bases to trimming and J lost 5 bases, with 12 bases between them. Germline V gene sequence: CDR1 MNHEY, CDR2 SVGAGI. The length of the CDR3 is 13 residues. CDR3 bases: TGTGCCAGCAGCCACGGACAGATAGATACGCAGTATTTT. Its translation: CASSHGQIDTQYF.

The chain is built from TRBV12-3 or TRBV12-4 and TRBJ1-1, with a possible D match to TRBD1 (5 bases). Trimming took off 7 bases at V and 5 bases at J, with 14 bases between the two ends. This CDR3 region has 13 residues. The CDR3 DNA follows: TGTGCCAGCAATCCGTTGTGGGGGACTGAAGCTTTCTTT. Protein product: CASNPLWGTEAFF.

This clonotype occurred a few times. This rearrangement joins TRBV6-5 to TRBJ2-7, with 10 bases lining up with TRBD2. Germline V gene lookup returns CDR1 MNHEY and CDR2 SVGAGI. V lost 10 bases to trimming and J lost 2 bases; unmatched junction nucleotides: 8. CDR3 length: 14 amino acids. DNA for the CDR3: TGTGCCACCTCTAGCGGGGGTACCCCCTACGAGCAGTACTTC. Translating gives CATSSGGTPYEQYF.

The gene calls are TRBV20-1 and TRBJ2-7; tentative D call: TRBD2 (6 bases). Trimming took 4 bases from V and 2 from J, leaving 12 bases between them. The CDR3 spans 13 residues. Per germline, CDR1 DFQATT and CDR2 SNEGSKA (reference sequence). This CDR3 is CSATSVDTYEQYF. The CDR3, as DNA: TGCAGTGCTACTAGCGTCGATACCTACGAGCAGTACTTC.

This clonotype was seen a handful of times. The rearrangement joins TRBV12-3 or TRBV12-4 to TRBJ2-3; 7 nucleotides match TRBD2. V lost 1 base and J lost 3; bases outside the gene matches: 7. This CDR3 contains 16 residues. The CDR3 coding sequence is TGTGCCAGCAGTTTAGATCAGCGGGGAAAGACAGATACGCAGTATTTT. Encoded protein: CASSLDQRGKTDTQYF.

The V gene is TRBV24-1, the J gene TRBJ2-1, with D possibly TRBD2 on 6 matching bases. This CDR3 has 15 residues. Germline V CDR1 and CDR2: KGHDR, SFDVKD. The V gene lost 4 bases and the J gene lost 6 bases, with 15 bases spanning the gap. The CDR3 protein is CATSDQRDSSNEQFF. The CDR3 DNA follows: TGTGCCACCAGTGACCAAAGGGACTCGAGCAATGAGCAGTTCTTC.

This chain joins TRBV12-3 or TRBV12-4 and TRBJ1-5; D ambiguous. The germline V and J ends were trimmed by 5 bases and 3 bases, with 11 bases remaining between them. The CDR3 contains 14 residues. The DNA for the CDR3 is TGTGCCAGCAGTAGTTGGACCACCAATCAGCCCCAGCATTTT. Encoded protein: CASSSWTTNQPQHF.

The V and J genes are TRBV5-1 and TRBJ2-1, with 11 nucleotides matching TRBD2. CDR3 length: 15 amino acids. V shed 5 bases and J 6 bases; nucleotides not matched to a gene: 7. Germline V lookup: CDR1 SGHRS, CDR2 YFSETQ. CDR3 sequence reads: CASRAGTSGGNEQFF. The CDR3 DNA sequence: TGCGCCAGCAGGGCCGGGACTAGCGGTGGCAATGAGCAGTTCTTC. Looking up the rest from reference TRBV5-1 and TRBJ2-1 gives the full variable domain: KAGVTQTPRYLIKTRGQQVTLSCSPISGHRSVSWYQQTPGQGLQFLFEYFSETQRNKGNFPGRFSGRQFSNSRSEMNVSTLELGDSALYLCASRAGTSGGNEQFFGPGTRLTVL.

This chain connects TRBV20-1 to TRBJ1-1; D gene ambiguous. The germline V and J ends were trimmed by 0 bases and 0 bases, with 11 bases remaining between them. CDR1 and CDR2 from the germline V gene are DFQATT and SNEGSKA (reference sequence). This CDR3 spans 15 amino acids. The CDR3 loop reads CSAREGSRLNTEAFF. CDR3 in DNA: TGCAGTGCTAGAGAGGGCAGTAGATTGAACACTGAAGCTTTCTTT.

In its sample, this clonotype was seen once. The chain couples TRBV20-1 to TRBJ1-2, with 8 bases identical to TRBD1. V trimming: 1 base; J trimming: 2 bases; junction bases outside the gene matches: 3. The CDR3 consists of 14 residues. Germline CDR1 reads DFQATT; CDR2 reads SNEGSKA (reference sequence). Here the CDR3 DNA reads TGCAGTGCTAGAGCGGACAGGGCCAACTATGGCTACACCTTC. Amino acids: CSARADRANYGYTF.

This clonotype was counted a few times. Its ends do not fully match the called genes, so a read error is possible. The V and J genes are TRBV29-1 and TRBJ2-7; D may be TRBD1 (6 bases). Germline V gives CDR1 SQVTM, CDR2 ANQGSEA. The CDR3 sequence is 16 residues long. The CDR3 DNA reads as TGCAGCGTCGAAGGGTACGGGACATCACTCGACTACGAGCAGTACTTC. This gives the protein CSVEGYGTSLDYEQYF.

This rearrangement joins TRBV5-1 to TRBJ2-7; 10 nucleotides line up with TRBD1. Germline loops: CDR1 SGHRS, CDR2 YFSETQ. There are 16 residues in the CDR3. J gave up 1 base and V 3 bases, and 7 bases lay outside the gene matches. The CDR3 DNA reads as TGCGCCAGCAGCTGGGGACAGGGGATGGCGTCCTACGAGCAGTACTTC. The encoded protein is CASSWGQGMASYEQYF.

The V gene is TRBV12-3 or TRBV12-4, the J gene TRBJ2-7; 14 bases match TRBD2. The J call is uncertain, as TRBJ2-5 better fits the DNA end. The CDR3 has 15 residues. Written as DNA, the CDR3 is TGTGCCAGCAGTTTTCGACTAGCGGGAGGGGAGACCCAGTACTTC. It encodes CASSFRLAGGETQYF.

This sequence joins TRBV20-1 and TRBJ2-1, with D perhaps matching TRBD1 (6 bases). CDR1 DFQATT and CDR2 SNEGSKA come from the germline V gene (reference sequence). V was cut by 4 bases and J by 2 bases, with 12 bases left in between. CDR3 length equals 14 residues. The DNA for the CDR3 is TGCAGTGCTAATCCCGGGGACACCTACAATGAGCAGTTCTTC. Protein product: CSANPGDTYNEQFF.

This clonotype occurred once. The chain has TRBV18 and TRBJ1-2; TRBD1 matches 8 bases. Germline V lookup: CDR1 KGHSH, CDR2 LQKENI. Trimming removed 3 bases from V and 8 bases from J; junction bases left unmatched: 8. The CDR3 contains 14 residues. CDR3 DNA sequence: TGTGCCAGCTCACCGTCACAGGGGGAAGAAGGCTACACCTTC. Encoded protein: CASSPSQGEEGYTF. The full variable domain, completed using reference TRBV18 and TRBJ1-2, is NAGVMQNPRHLVRRRGQEARLRCSPMKGHSHVYWYRQLPEEGLKFMVYLQKENIIDESGMPKERFSAEFPKEGPSILRIQQVVRGDSAAYFCASSPSQGEEGYTFGSGTRLTVV.

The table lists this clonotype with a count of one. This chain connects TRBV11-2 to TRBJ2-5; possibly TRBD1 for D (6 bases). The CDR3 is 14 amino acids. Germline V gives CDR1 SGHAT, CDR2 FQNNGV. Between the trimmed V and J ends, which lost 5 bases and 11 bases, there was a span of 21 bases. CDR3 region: CASSQSQGRDEQYF. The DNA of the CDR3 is TGTGCCAGCAGCCAATCACAGGGTCGCGATGAGCAGTACTTC.

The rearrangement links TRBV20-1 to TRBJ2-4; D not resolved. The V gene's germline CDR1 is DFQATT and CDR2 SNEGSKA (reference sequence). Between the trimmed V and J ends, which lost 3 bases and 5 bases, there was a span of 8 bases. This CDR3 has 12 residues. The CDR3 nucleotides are TGCAGTGCTAGTTGGGCCCAAAACATTCAGTACTTC. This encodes CSASWAQNIQYF.

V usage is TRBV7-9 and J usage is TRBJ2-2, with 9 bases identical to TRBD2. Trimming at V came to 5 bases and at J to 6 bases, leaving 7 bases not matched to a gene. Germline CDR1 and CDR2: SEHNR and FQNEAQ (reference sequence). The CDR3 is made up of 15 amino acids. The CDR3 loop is CASSVLAGPAGELFF. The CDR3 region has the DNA TGTGCCAGCAGCGTACTAGCGGGCCCCGCCGGGGAGCTGTTTTTT.